This T cell receptor (beta chain) came from a study of T cells in Graves' hyperthyroidism and ophthalmopathy. Study-wide background: Prior to any treatment, at the point of initial diagnosis, peripheral blood was collected.

There were TCR beta CDR3 regions amplified from RNA transcripts. The TCR CDR3 was amplified in a first-round RT-PCR using the HTBI primer set. In TCRdb, the multiplex PCR reads were re-called with MiXCR into one record per CDR3 protein. The table has fewer than 650,000 distinct CDR3 sequences, around 15% seen once. General observations from the study: Ophthalmopathy stood apart from stable hyperthyroidism in a 13 V-J model.

Across 18 months, stable Graves' hyperthyroidism was marked by no progression to ophthalmopathy. The PBMCs were sourced from fresh peripheral blood (less than 11 ml). The CDR3 runs to 19 residues. J gave up 0 bases and V 2 bases, and 9 bases lay outside the gene matches. Germline V gene lookup returns CDR1 KGHDR and CDR2 SFDVKD. This clonotype was seen repeatedly, ten times or more. The target antigen is unknown. The gene calls are TRBV24-1 and TRBJ2-1; 10 bases align to TRBD2. The sequence was collected from a woman between 40 and 50 years old with Graves' hyperthyroidism. Sequencing was carried out using blood. The CDR3 DNA follows: TGTGCCACCAGTGATTCGAAACCCACTAGCGGGATCTCCTACAATGAGCAGTTCTTC. This translates into CATSDSKPTSGISYNEQFF.